The following is a T cell receptor (beta chain) sequence with its context. Its target is not known. Unique molecular identifiers had been added to the TCR beta cDNA libraries. TCRdb called the PCR reads again in MiXCR, with one record for every CDR3 protein. The table includes approximately 160,000 distinct CDR3 sequences, about 29% detected once. This specimen belongs to a study of post-analysis software for immune sequencing data. Study results and limitations: TRBV5-6, TRBV5-1 and TRBV20-1 were among 4 or 5 TRBV segments more frequent in patients than controls.

CDR3 size: 15 residues. Trimming pared 6 bases from V and 2 bases from J, leaving 16 bases between. Germline CDR1 and CDR2: SGHRS and YFSETQ. The rearrangement uses TRBV5-1 and TRBJ2-3; the D gene is possibly TRBD2 (5 bases). Sample: blood. The sequence derives from a girl aged 10 to 17 with multiple sclerosis. The CDR3, as DNA: TGCGCCAGCACCCTCGGAAACCGGGACACAGATACGCAGTATTTT. It yields the protein CASTLGNRDTDTQYF.